Shown below are 15 T cell receptor beta chains from a single sample sequenced in a study of blood T cell repertoires in COVID-19. TCRdb's table, derived via immunoSEQ multiplex PCR, lists solely in-frame clones and lacks some. This sample has about 120,000 clones, with 79% found just once. The sequencing sample was made of peripheral blood. These receptor sequences come from a man aged 40-49 years with active or convalescent COVID-19.

The chain uses TRBV2 and TRBJ2-5, with D perhaps TRBD2 (6 bases). With 5 bases removed from V and 2 bases from J, the gap between germline ends came to 15 bases. Per the germline V gene, CDR1 is SNHLY and CDR2 is FYNNEI. The CDR3 consists of 15 residues. The CDR3 loop is CASSLKREFQETQYF. As DNA, the CDR3 is TGTGCCAGCAGTCTGAAACGGGAGTTTCAAGAGACCCAGTACTTC.

The chain is built from TRBV7-3 and TRBJ2-2; 9 bases are shared with TRBD1. This CDR3 contains 17 residues. CDR1 and CDR2 from the germline V gene are SGHTA and FQGTGA. The ends lost 3 bases at V and 6 bases at J; junction bases unmatched: 11. CDR3 sequence reads: CASSFLSTGTGSGELFF. CDR3 bases: TGTGCCAGCAGCTTCCTATCGACCGGGACAGGGTCCGGGGAGCTGTTTTTT.

This clone was picked up a small number of times. J is TRBJ1-2 and V is TRBV2; possible D gene TRBD1, 5 bases. This CDR3 has 13 amino acids. Germline loops: CDR1 SNHLY, CDR2 FYNNEI. The V end was cut by 5 bases, the J end by 7 bases, with 14 bases between. The chain's CDR3 is CASSPTGWGGYTF. The CDR3 DNA reads TGTGCCAGCAGTCCTACAGGCTGGGGTGGCTACACCTTC.

The chain recombines TRBV3-1 (or the pseudogene TRBV3-2) with TRBJ2-7; 7 bases fit TRBD1. Trimming removed 4 bases from V and 2 bases from J; junction bases left unmatched: 5. Germline V CDR1 and CDR2: LGHDT, YNNKEL (reference sequence). This CDR3 is 14 amino acids long. The CDR3, as DNA: TGTGCCAGCAGCCCTTGGACAGGACCCTACGAGCAGTACTTC. Translating it yields CASSPWTGPYEQYF.

This chain joins TRBV27 and TRBJ2-1, with 13 bases matching TRBD2. The CDR3 spans 15 residues. V was clipped by 6 bases and J by 7 bases; unmatched bases: 6. In germline, CDR1 is MNHEY, CDR2 SMNVEV (reference sequence). This CDR3 reads CASSTGTSGMNEQFF. The CDR3 nucleotides read TGTGCCAGCAGCACCGGGACTAGCGGGATGAATGAGCAGTTCTTC.

This chain uses TRBV27 with TRBJ2-7; 7 positions agree with TRBD2. The V gene end was trimmed by 5 bases and the J gene end by 5 bases; junction bases not matched to a gene: 3. The CDR3 is made up of 12 amino acids. CDR1 and CDR2 (germline): MNHEY, SMNVEV (reference sequence). CDR3: CASSPGTNEQYF. The CDR3 coding sequence is TGTGCCAGCAGTCCGGGGACTAACGAGCAGTACTTC.

V is TRBV7-2 and J is TRBJ2-7, with a tentative D call TRBD1 (6 bases). The V gene lost 5 bases and the J gene lost 6 bases, with 17 bases spanning the gap. The CDR3 has 14 amino acids. The V gene's germline CDR1 is SGHTA and CDR2 FQGNSA. The CDR3 loop is CASSEGTGLGEQYF. In DNA form, the CDR3 reads TGTGCCAGCAGCGAGGGCACAGGGCTCGGCGAGCAGTACTTC.

The rearrangement uses TRBV7-3 and TRBJ1-1; tentatively, D is TRBD1 (6 bases). Germline CDR1 and CDR2: SGHTA and FQGTGA. The length of the CDR3 is 15 residues. The V end lost 7 bases, the J end lost 7 bases, and 22 bases lay between the germline ends. This CDR3 reads CASTERGGPSFEAFF. The CDR3 region has the DNA TGTGCCAGCACCGAAAGGGGGGGACCCTCATTTGAAGCTTTCTTT.

The genes are TRBV18 and TRBJ2-7; TRBD2 matches 8 bases. CDR3 length: 15 residues. The germline V gene encodes CDR1 KGHSH and CDR2 LQKENI. V dropped 3 bases and J dropped 6; count of bases not matched to a gene: 10. CDR3 region: CASSPGGALTAEQYF. DNA for the CDR3: TGTGCCAGCTCACCCGGGGGGGCACTAACGGCCGAGCAGTACTTC.

This clone was detected a few times. This chain uses TRBV3-1 (or the pseudogene TRBV3-2) with TRBJ1-6; D possibly corresponds to TRBD1 (5 bases). The germline V gene encodes CDR1 LGHDT and CDR2 YNNKEL (reference sequence). CDR3 length: 15 residues. Trimming left V 1 base short and J 14 bases short, with 18 bases between. The CDR3 region has the DNA TGTGCCAGCAGCCAAGGGACAAGCCGAGTTTCGGCCCTCCACTTT. It translates to CASSQGTSRVSALHF.

This clone was seen a handful of times. The gene calls are TRBV30 and TRBJ1-5; D not certain. Germline CDR1 reads GTSNPN; CDR2 reads SVGIG (reference sequence). The CDR3 has 14 amino acids. Deletions cut 2 bases from V and 13 bases from J, with 21 bases between. CDR3 sequence reads: CAWSLPPGGRGQHF. DNA for the CDR3: TGTGCCTGGAGTCTCCCCCCCGGTGGTCGGGGACAGCATTTT.

The chain recombines TRBV7-3 with TRBJ1-1; unclear D gene. This CDR3 has 13 residues. Trimming left V 5 bases short and J 4 bases short, with 11 bases between. Germline V gene lookup returns CDR1 SGHTA and CDR2 FQGTGA. As DNA, the CDR3 is TGTGCCAGCAGCCGGGAGGCTAGCACTGAAGCTTTCTTT. This gives the protein CASSREASTEAFF.

The chain has TRBV5-4 and TRBJ1-1; perhaps TRBD1 as D (6 bases). V was cut by 3 bases and J by 3 bases, with 9 bases left in between. The length of the CDR3 is 13 residues. In germline, CDR1 is SGHNT, CDR2 YYREEE (reference sequence). CDR3: CASSWDTDTEAFF. The CDR3 coding sequence is TGTGCCAGCAGCTGGGACACAGACACTGAAGCTTTCTTT.

This chain joins TRBV7-2 and TRBJ1-5, with D hard to call. The CDR3 is made up of 13 amino acids. Trimming cost V 5 bases and J 6 bases, with 11 bases left between them. Germline V gives CDR1 SGHTA, CDR2 FQGNSA. Written as DNA, the CDR3 is TGTGCCAGCAGCCTTATACAAAGTCAGCCCCAGCATTTT. Encoded protein: CASSLIQSQPQHF.

The gene calls are TRBV6-5 and TRBJ2-7; D is possibly TRBD1 (5 bases). The CDR3 has 13 amino acids. Trimming pared 10 bases from V and 5 bases from J, leaving 18 bases between. Germline V CDR1 and CDR2: MNHEY, SVGAGI. CDR3 region: CATNRQNYDEQYF. CDR3 bases: TGTGCCACGAACAGGCAGAATTATGACGAGCAGTACTTC.